This T cell receptor (beta chain) was identified during a study of cytomegalovirus exposure and HLA in healthy donors. Study-wide results and limits: Beyond CMV serostatus, there was no information to go on about immune exposure. An analysis was carried out later, and it reportedly showed fewer N-insertions in an Asian-associated ancestry cluster than the approximately 610-donor mean.

About this clone itself: The antigen is not known.

PCR primers comprised 60 Vbeta and 13 Jbeta primers. TCRdb's copy holds only in-frame clones and misses some; the assay was immunoSEQ multiplex PCR. The table has about 240,000 clones, about 80% seen once. Sequencing input: PBMCs. The origin of this receptor is a woman aged 60-75 years in good health and CMV-seropositive.

The DNA of the CDR3 is TGTGCCAGCAGCCCAGGGGGCGGGAGTATGTCCTACGAGCAGTACTTC. Its translation: CASSPGGGSMSYEQYF. V is TRBV9 and J is TRBJ2-7, with D perhaps TRBD1 (8 bases). Germline V gene data show CDR1 as SGDLS and CDR2 as YYNGEE. CDR3 length: 16 amino acids. V was trimmed by 4 bases and J by 1 base, leaving 18 bases between them.